This entry is about one TCR beta chain. The antigen it recognizes is unknown. No clone much larger than this one lies a single base away; base qualities are absent. Hyperthyroidism patients were aged 18 to 65 years and newly diagnosed, with disease duration of less than 2 months. Patients with uncontrolled infections, other autoimmune diseases, pregnancy or lactation were excluded. Diagnoses relied on clinical symptoms, serum thyroxine and TRAb, thyroid ultrasound and orbital computed tomography. For progressor patients, blood was drawn at the first diagnosis of hyperthyroidism, before any ophthalmopathy symptoms had appeared. PBMCs were separated from roughly 9.3 ml of fresh peripheral blood using Ficoll-Paque density gradient centrifugation. Progressor patients were initially diagnosed with Graves' hyperthyroidism and developed ophthalmopathy during follow-up. Trizol reagent was used to extract total RNA, and RNA quality was then checked on an Agilent 2100 Bioanalyzer.

Amplification of TCR beta CDR3 regions was carried out from RNA transcripts. The TCR CDR3 was subjected to a first round of RT-PCR using the HTBI primer set and the Qiagen OneStep RT-PCR kit. Libraries were constructed in a second round of multiplex PCR, after which size selection and purification were carried out. Paired-end sequencing of the libraries was performed with 100 bp reads on an Illumina HiSeq2000. The paper's data handling went like this. SOAPnuke was used to process the raw data, removing reads that contained adapters or uncalled bases, had a mean Phred below 15, or lacked an exact match to the constant primer or identifier. COPE v1.2.5 was used to merge high-quality paired reads, and clonotypes were defined as unique nucleotide sequences. MiTCR v1.1 was used to align the clonotypes against IMGT TRBV, TRBD and TRBJ reference segments. Analysis was restricted to V-J combinations with a frequency above 0.0001, which covered about 99% of repertoires. The TCS score was defined as F50 (clonal expansion) divided by E x V (chaos), with BLOSUM62-based TCRdist calculated between CDR3 peptides within each V-J. Welch's t-statistics and random forest reduced approximately 520 V-J features to roughly 13, which were used in a naive Bayes classifier (R e1071). TCRdb took the public reads, trimmed them with fastp at Q25, ran MiXCR for clone calling and kept in-frame beta chains. Each CDR3 protein appears once, grouped with its most common genes and DNA. The V and J calls reflect TCRdb's pipeline rather than the authors' work. This sample lists 130,000 to 150,000 distinct CDR3 sequences; approximately 20% were detected once. 60% to 70% of the sample is held by the ten biggest clonotypes.

This entry belongs to a study of T cells in Graves' hyperthyroidism and ophthalmopathy (dated by TCRdb to the late 2010s). Concerning the study at large: Peripheral blood samples were taken at initial diagnosis, before any treatment was given. A discovery cohort of approximately 97 patients, 43 with Graves' ophthalmopathy and 57 with stable Graves' hyperthyroidism, was used to find distinguishing TCR V-J signatures. Prospective prediction of ophthalmopathy was tested in an independent validation cohort consisting of 18 hyperthyroidism patients and 17 patients who later progressed to ophthalmopathy. The 85 to 100 discovery patients were randomly split 7:3 into training and test sets. The study also compared thyroid tissue and blood T-cell repertoires from a handful of Graves' hyperthyroidism patients. After sampling, hyperthyroidism patients received methimazole starting at 30 mg daily, and ophthalmopathy patients received high-dose intravenous methylprednisolone. According to the paper, TCR Vbeta CDR3 sequencing was carried out on over 130 peripheral blood samples, which came from 40 to 45 ophthalmopathy, about 75 hyperthyroidism and some 17 progressor patients.

CDR1 SGHTA and CDR2 FQGNSA are derived from the germline V gene. Spanning cysteine to phenylalanine, the CDR3 consists of 16 amino acids. Here the CDR3 DNA is all that survives: 48 bases in frame from base 1. The germline ends are 20 bases apart after V is trimmed by 5 bases and J by 6 bases. Overall study results and their limits: In validation, the model predicted progression to ophthalmopathy with just under 71% sensitivity and 72.22% specificity, a median of 6.5 months before onset. A model built on a 13 V-J signature distinguished ophthalmopathy from stable hyperthyroidism, reaching 85% to 90% sensitivity and 81.08% specificity in cross-validation and 80%/75% in testing. Sample size was not statistically predetermined, and blinding of investigators to group allocation was not performed. Most expanded thyroid clonotypes (frequency above 0.001) were also found in blood, which suggests that blood repertoires may mirror thyroid immune responses.

The sequenced sample consisted of blood. The clonotype originates from a woman between 50 and 59 years old with Graves' hyperthyroidism that later progressed to Graves' ophthalmopathy. The chain uses TRBV7-2 and TRBJ2-1, and the D gene may be TRBD2, 5 bases matching. The CDR3 reads CASSQLITSWTNEQFF. The nucleotide sequence reads TGTGCCAGCAGCCAGCTAATCACTAGTTGGACCAATGAGCAGTTCTTC.